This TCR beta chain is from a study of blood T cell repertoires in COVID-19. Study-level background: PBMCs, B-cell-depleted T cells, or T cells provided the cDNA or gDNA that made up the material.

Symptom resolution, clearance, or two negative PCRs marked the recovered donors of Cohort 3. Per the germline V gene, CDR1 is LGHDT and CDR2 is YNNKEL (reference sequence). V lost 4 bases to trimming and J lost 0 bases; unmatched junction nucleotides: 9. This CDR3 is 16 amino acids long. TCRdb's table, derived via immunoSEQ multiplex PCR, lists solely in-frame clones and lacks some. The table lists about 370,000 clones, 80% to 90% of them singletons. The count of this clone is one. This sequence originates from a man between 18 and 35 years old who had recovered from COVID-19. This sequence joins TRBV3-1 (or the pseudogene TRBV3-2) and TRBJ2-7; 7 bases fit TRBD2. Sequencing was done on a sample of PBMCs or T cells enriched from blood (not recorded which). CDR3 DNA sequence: TGTGCCAGCAGCCCTCCCCTAGCGGTAAGCTCCTACGAGCAGTACTTC. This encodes CASSPPLAVSSYEQYF.